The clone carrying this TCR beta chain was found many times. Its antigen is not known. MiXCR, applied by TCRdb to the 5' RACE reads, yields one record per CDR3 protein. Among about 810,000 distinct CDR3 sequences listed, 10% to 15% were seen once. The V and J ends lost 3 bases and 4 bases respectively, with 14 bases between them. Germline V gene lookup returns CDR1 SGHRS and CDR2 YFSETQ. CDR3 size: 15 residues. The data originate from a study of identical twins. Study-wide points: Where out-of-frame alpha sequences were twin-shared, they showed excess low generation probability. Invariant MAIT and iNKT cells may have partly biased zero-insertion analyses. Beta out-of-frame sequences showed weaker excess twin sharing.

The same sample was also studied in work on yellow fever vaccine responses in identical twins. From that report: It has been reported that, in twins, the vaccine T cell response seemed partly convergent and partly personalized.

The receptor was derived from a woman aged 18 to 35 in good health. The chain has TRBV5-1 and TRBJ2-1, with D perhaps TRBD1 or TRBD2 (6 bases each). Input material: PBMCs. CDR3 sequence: CASSSGASAYNEQFF. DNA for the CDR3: TGCGCCAGCAGCTCAGGGGCTAGCGCATACAATGAGCAGTTCTTC.